These T cell receptor beta chains were read from a single sample in a study of cytotoxic CD8 clonotypes in ibrutinib-treated CLL. Clones were sequenced by immunoSEQ multiplex PCR, and TCRdb holds only the in-frame ones, with some missing. The sample includes 130,000 or so clones, 70% to 85% of them seen just once. Sequenced material: PBMCs, taken after 12 months of ibrutinib treatment. The receptor set was obtained from a human donor with chronic lymphocytic leukemia. Each CDR3 is given with its conserved first and last residue. Size tells how often a clone was seen (once, few, many) or the class of an expanded clone, and some rows leave it out.

v_gene: TRBV28
abundance: NA
CDR3aa: CASSLAGGSYEQYF

v_gene: TRBV12-5
abundance: NA
CDR3aa: CASGSAGYTF

v_gene: TRBV28
abundance: few
CDR3aa: CASSWGLEQYF

v_gene: TRBV11-2
abundance: NA
CDR3aa: CASRRENLLNTEAFF

v_gene: TRBV9
abundance: NA
CDR3aa: CASSQTRDTGELFF

v_gene: TRBV14
abundance: NA
CDR3aa: CASRDTKSITYEQYF

v_gene: TRBV2
abundance: NA
CDR3aa: CASRGQGNQPQHF

v_gene: TRBV29-1
abundance: once
CDR3aa: CSGTPGTSGIDTQYF

v_gene: TRBV6-5
abundance: few
CDR3aa: CASSYGGRLIDTQYF

v_gene: TRBV30
abundance: NA
CDR3aa: CAWSPRGPQTYEQYF

v_gene: TRBV30
abundance: NA
CDR3aa: CAWSPSSGLGNSPLHF

v_gene: TRBV9
abundance: NA
CDR3aa: CASSVALAVNEQFF

v_gene: TRBV28
abundance: NA
CDR3aa: CASSLGWGRETQYF

v_gene: TRBV7-8
abundance: once
CDR3aa: CASSLIGGGLGNTEAFF

v_gene: TRBV5-1
abundance: NA
CDR3aa: CASSFVRDNSYEQYF

v_gene: TRBV4-3
abundance: NA
CDR3aa: CASSPHYETGSYEQYF

v_gene: TRBV6-5
abundance: NA
CDR3aa: CASSYRRAGDEQYF

v_gene: TRBV6-1
abundance: many
CDR3aa: CASGGLAGPTGEQYF

v_gene: TRBV6-5
abundance: NA
CDR3aa: CASSWGGTEQYF

v_gene: TRBV18
abundance: NA
CDR3aa: CASSAGDYGYTF

v_gene: TRBV18
abundance: NA
CDR3aa: CASSFRDSFYEQYF

v_gene: TRBV19
abundance: NA
CDR3aa: CASSIRGHSVGFQETQYF

v_gene: TRBV10-3
abundance: NA
CDR3aa: CAITAGGDSGNTIYF

v_gene: TRBV4-2
abundance: NA
CDR3aa: CASSLRDRHSNQPQHF

v_gene: TRBV6-5
abundance: NA
CDR3aa: CASSFNRGQTEAFF

v_gene: TRBV7-6
abundance: NA
CDR3aa: CASSFGGAGGTEAFF

v_gene: TRBV18
abundance: NA
CDR3aa: CASSPAGGANTEAFF

v_gene: TRBV11-2
abundance: NA
CDR3aa: CASSLNTDTQYF

v_gene: TRBV6-5
abundance: NA
CDR3aa: CASSPPLAGIYEQYF

v_gene: TRBV13
abundance: NA
CDR3aa: CASSLGPLKGSNTGELFF

v_gene: TRBV6-1
abundance: NA
CDR3aa: CASSDGHLNTEAFF